The clone carrying this TCR beta chain was detected a few times. Its antigen is undetermined. The germline V gene has CDR1 SEHNR and CDR2 FQNEAQ (reference sequence). The V end lost 5 bases, the J end lost 6 bases, and 17 bases lay between the germline ends. The CDR3 has 14 residues. This specimen belongs to a study of spatial heterogeneity in lung cancer. Study-wide context: Each time, sequencing found more beta-chain sequences than alpha-chain sequences. The study, taken as a whole, reports: There were more appearances of ubiquitous expanded tumor TCRs in blood at resection than at follow-up.

TCRdb fed the 5' RACE reads into MiXCR, producing one record per CDR3 protein. The profile shows about 82,000 distinct CDR3 sequences, around 13% of them singletons. The sample's time point: sample taken at primary tumor resection. Extraction of whole RNA from tumor, nontumor lung or frozen PBMC preceded unsorted sequencing. Just over 70 TRACERx patients with early, untreated non-small cell lung cancer donated samples. Sequences were derived from PBMCs, sampled at surgery. The source of this sequence is a male donor with early-stage non-small cell lung cancer. The chain employs TRBV7-9 and TRBJ2-7; possibly TRBD1 for D (5 bases). This CDR3 reads CASSGDSLLGEQYF. The CDR3 region has the DNA TGTGCCAGCAGCGGAGACAGCCTGCTCGGCGAGCAGTACTTC.